The sequence of this T cell receptor (beta chain) was determined in a study of T cells in tuberculosis. Study-wide context: The T cells targeted glucose monomycolate, a mycobacterial lipid, via CD1B. Broader study findings: GEM motif frequencies gave over 55% accuracy; the GMM repertoire gave roughly 90%. Active tuberculosis TCR-alpha repertoires lay closer to GMM-specific TCRs than IGRA-negative controls, suggesting clonal expansion.

Profiling relied on immunoSEQ multiplex PCR, and the TCRdb table lists in-frame clones only, not all of them. The table lists roughly 30,000 clones, roughly 88% of them singletons. The germline V and J ends were trimmed by 6 bases and 2 bases, with 15 bases remaining between them. Germline-derived CDR1 and CDR2 are LGHNT and FRNRAP. The CDR3 loop spans 15 amino acids. For this clone: Its antigen is unidentified.

Time point defined: new active TB diagnosis, blood taken before or within 7 days of starting treatment. The chain combines TRBV12-5 with TRBJ2-3, with D tentatively TRBD1 (6 bases). The receptor was isolated from an adult with tuberculosis. This sample comprised PBMCs, obtained at tuberculosis diagnosis. This CDR3 reads CASGSGVGATDTQYF. The CDR3 nucleotides read TGTGCTAGTGGGTCTGGTGTGGGGGCCACAGATACGCAGTATTTT.